Below, 27 T cell receptor beta chains from the same sample are listed, as sequenced in a study of T-cell memory formation after mild COVID-19. TCRdb re-called the 5' RACE reads through MiXCR, storing one row per CDR3 protein. The sample carries around 510,000 distinct CDR3 sequences, roughly a fifth recorded once. The sequenced material came from PBMCs or a T cell subset sorted from them (not recorded which). The source is an adult woman who had mild COVID-19 (a few samples of this study predate the infection). Cell type and time point are not known.

The rearrangement uses TRBV20-1 and TRBJ1-1; TRBD1 might be the D (5 bases). The CDR3 consists of 12 residues. V lost 2 bases to trimming and J lost 7 bases, with 11 bases between them. The germline V gene has CDR1 DFQATT and CDR2 SNEGSKA (reference sequence). CDR3: CSARSGASEAFF. The CDR3 DNA follows: TGCAGTGCTAGAAGCGGGGCGAGTGAAGCTTTCTTT.

This clonotype was observed a handful of times. The chain uses TRBV7-9 and TRBJ2-3; TRBD2 matches 7 bases. The CDR3 spans 17 residues. Trimming at V came to 4 bases and at J to 2 bases, leaving 12 bases not matched to a gene. The germline V gene has CDR1 SEHNR and CDR2 FQNEAQ (reference sequence). CDR3 sequence reads: CASSSTEAGIFTDTQYF. The CDR3 nucleotides read TGTGCCAGCAGCTCCACCGAAGCGGGGATCTTCACAGATACGCAGTATTTT.

With regard to this clonotype: This may arise from a read error, as a much more abundant clone is one base away. This rearrangement joins TRBV11-2 to TRBJ1-1; D is uncertain. The CDR3 has 13 amino acids. CDR1 is SGHAT, CDR2 FQNNGV, per germline. V was trimmed by 5 bases and J by 1 base, leaving 8 bases between them. The CDR3 sequence is CASSTDGNTEAFF. The CDR3, as DNA: TGTGCCAGCAGCACGGACGGGAACACTGAAGCTTTCTTT.

This clonotype was counted between two and nine times. The rearrangement joins TRBV5-4 to TRBJ2-7; D remains unclear. V lost 4 bases and J lost 1, with 9 bases in between. Germline CDR1 and CDR2: SGHNT and YYREEE (reference sequence). This CDR3 spans 13 amino acids. The CDR3: CASSGPSSYEQYF. CDR3 sequence (DNA): TGTGCCAGCAGCGGGCCCTCTTCCTACGAGCAGTACTTC. The whole variable domain, filled in from reference TRBV5-4 and TRBJ2-7, reads ETGVTQSPTHLIKTRGQQVTLRCSSQSGHNTVSWYQQALGQGPQFIFQYYREEENGRGNFPPRFSGLQFPNYSSELNVNALELDDSALYLCASSGPSSYEQYFGPGTRLTVT.

V and J are TRBV9 and TRBJ1-1; D perhaps matches TRBD1 (5 bases). V shed 0 bases and J shed 3 bases, with 15 bases lying between them. The CDR3 contains 16 residues. Germline CDR1 reads SGDLS; CDR2 reads YYNGEE. In DNA form, the CDR3 reads TGTGCCAGCAGCGTAGCGGAGGGCCCAGGGTACACTGAAGCTTTCTTT. Translation: CASSVAEGPGYTEAFF. Looking up the rest from reference TRBV9 and TRBJ1-1 gives the full variable domain: DSGVTQTPKHLITATGQRVTLRCSPRSGDLSVYWYQQSLDQGLQFLIQYYNGEERAKGNILERFSAQQFPDLHSELNLSSLELGDSALYFCASSVAEGPGYTEAFFGQGTRLTVV.

The chain joins TRBV7-6 to TRBJ1-4; no firm D call. The V end was cut by 10 bases, the J end by 4 bases, with 4 bases between. The CDR3 sequence is 10 residues long. Germline values: CDR1 SGHVS, CDR2 FNYEAQ. CDR3 DNA sequence: TGTGCCATAGATAATGAAAAACTGTTTTTT. It codes for CAIDNEKLFF.

This clonotype was observed a few times. The rearrangement links TRBV15 to TRBJ2-7; 7 nucleotides agree with TRBD1. From germline, CDR1 is LNHNV and CDR2 YYDKDF (reference sequence). With V trimmed by 0 bases and J by 6 bases, 8 bases remained unmatched. CDR3 length: 15 residues. The CDR3 protein is CATSRETGVPLEQYF. In DNA, the CDR3 is TGTGCCACCAGCAGAGAAACAGGGGTCCCCCTCGAGCAGTACTTC.

The table lists this clonotype with many counts. The chain employs TRBV12-3 or TRBV12-4 and TRBJ1-1; D call uncertain. This CDR3 has 14 residues. Trimming took off 2 bases at V and 1 base at J, with 8 bases between the two ends. CDR3 amino acids: CASSLPGPNTEAFF. Written as DNA, the CDR3 is TGTGCCAGCAGTTTACCCGGACCGAACACTGAAGCTTTCTTT.

The chain links TRBV29-1 to TRBJ2-3; tentative D call: TRBD2 (5 bases). Deletions cut 2 bases from V and 6 bases from J, with 15 bases between. Germline V gene lookup returns CDR1 SQVTM and CDR2 ANQGSEA. CDR3 length: 14 residues. As DNA, the CDR3 is TGCAGCGTTGAACCGGGATTTACACCTGATACGCAGTATTTT. Amino acids: CSVEPGFTPDTQYF.

This clonotype was observed a handful of times. V and J are TRBV12-3 or TRBV12-4 and TRBJ2-7, with 7 bases aligning to TRBD1. Germline trimming cut 6 bases from V and 3 bases from J; bases unmatched to any gene: 17. CDR3 length: 17 amino acids. The CDR3 DNA follows: TGTGCCAGCAGGCCTAACCGACAGGGTGTAGGGGACTACGAGCAGTACTTC. Encoded protein: CASRPNRQGVGDYEQYF.

This clonotype came up a few times. V is TRBV7-9 and J is TRBJ1-2, with TRBD1 as a possible D gene (5 bases). The CDR3 runs to 15 residues. Per germline, CDR1 SEHNR and CDR2 FQNEAQ (reference sequence). V lost 5 bases to trimming and J lost 4 bases, with 17 bases between them. The CDR3 DNA reads as TGTGCCAGCAGCCTGCAAGGGCCGGGACTCTATGGCTACACCTTC. It yields the protein CASSLQGPGLYGYTF.

This clonotype was observed at least ten times. The chain is built from TRBV7-2 and TRBJ2-3, with 9 bases aligning to TRBD1. Germline CDR1 SGHTA, CDR2 FQGNSA. This CDR3 has 15 amino acids. V shed 5 bases and J 4 bases; nucleotides not matched to a gene: 7. The CDR3 protein is CASSRTGVKSDTQYF. The CDR3 DNA follows: TGTGCCAGCAGCCGGACAGGGGTTAAATCAGATACGCAGTATTTT.

The chain combines TRBV7-9 with TRBJ2-7, with a possible D match to TRBD1 (6 bases). From germline, CDR1 is SEHNR and CDR2 FQNEAQ (reference sequence). Between the trimmed V and J ends, which lost 1 base and 6 bases, there was a span of 19 bases. The CDR3 sequence is 16 residues long. The CDR3, as DNA: TGTGCCAGCAGCTTAGGTTCGAGGGGGATTTTAGGCGAGCAGTACTTC. This translates into CASSLGSRGILGEQYF.

This clonotype showed up many times. CDR3 amino acids: CSARDLATGDYGYTF. CDR3 coding DNA: TGCAGTGCTAGAGATTTGGCGACAGGGGACTATGGCTACACCTTC. This chain links TRBV20-1 with TRBJ1-2; 8 bases agree with TRBD1. There are 15 residues in the CDR3. From germline, CDR1 is DFQATT and CDR2 SNEGSKA (reference sequence). Losses at the gene ends were 0 bases for V and 3 bases for J; bases not matched to a gene: 6.

The chain links TRBV3-1 to TRBJ2-5; 8 bases agree with TRBD1. There are 16 residues in the CDR3. Germline loops: CDR1 LGHDT, CDR2 YNNKEL (reference sequence). After removal of 5 bases from V and 6 bases from J, the junction contained 14 bases not matched to a gene. In nucleotides, the CDR3 is TGTGCCAGCAGCTCCCCCAGGGGGCGGGAAAATCAGACCCAGTACTTC. This encodes CASSSPRGRENQTQYF.

V usage is TRBV20-1 and J usage is TRBJ2-2; 12 positions agree with TRBD2. The CDR3 consists of 15 residues. In germline, CDR1 is DFQATT, CDR2 SNEGSKA (reference sequence). J lost 7 bases, V lost 0 bases, and 3 bases had no gene match. The CDR3 here is CSARDPTSGSGELFF. CDR3 nucleotides: TGCAGTGCTAGAGATCCGACTAGCGGGAGCGGGGAGCTGTTTTTT.

At least ten counts were recorded for this clonotype. The V and J genes are TRBV7-2 and TRBJ2-3; 9 positions agree with TRBD2. The CDR3 loop spans 16 amino acids. V lost 5 bases and J lost 1; bases outside the gene matches: 7. Looked up from germline, CDR1 is SGHTA and CDR2 is FQGNSA. The CDR3 reads CASSLGPSGGTDTQYF. CDR3 sequence (DNA): TGTGCCAGCAGCCTAGGGCCTAGCGGGGGCACAGATACGCAGTATTTT.

This clonotype was picked up a small number of times. The V gene is TRBV7-9, the J gene TRBJ2-1, with TRBD2 matching over 10 bases. The CDR3 totals 16 residues. Germline loops: CDR1 SEHNR, CDR2 FQNEAQ (reference sequence). The V segment lost 5 bases and the J segment 8 bases; nucleotides outside the gene matches: 12. CDR3 sequence (DNA): TGTGCCAGCAGCCCCAAGGGGCTAGCGGGAGCGGATGAGCAGTTCTTC. Protein sequence: CASSPKGLAGADEQFF.

This clonotype was counted between two and nine times. The chain recombines TRBV27 with TRBJ1-2; D is possibly TRBD1 (5 bases). Germline CDR1 and CDR2: MNHEY and SMNVEV (reference sequence). This CDR3 comprises 13 residues. The V gene lost 5 bases and the J gene lost 4 bases, with 11 bases spanning the gap. This CDR3 reads CASSLGETYGYTF. For the CDR3, the DNA is TGTGCCAGCAGTCTAGGGGAGACCTATGGCTACACCTTC.

This rearrangement joins TRBV4-1 to TRBJ1-6; D might be TRBD1 (5 bases). This CDR3 spans 15 amino acids. V was clipped by 0 bases and J by 6 bases, with 9 bases between them. Germline CDR1 is MGHRA and CDR2 is YSYEKL. This CDR3 reads CASSQDGGINSPLHF. CDR3 coding DNA: TGCGCCAGCAGCCAAGACGGGGGGATTAATTCACCCCTCCACTTT.

This clonotype was recorded a few times. The V and J genes are TRBV29-1 and TRBJ1-5; unclear D gene. CDR1 SQVTM and CDR2 ANQGSEA come from the germline V gene. Trimming removed 4 bases from V and 1 base from J, with 8 bases in between. The CDR3 has 13 residues. CDR3 nucleotides: TGCAGCGTTGCTGACGGGAGCAATCAGCCCCAGCATTTT. Amino acid sequence: CSVADGSNQPQHF.

This clonotype came up a few times. V gene TRBV10-3 combines with J gene TRBJ2-7; 9 positions agree with TRBD1. The CDR3 consists of 13 residues. V was clipped by 6 bases and J by 4 bases; unmatched bases: 4. CDR1 and CDR2 (germline): ENHRY, SYGVKD. CDR3 sequence: CAISPGTGYEQYF. CDR3 nucleotides: TGTGCCATCAGCCCAGGGACAGGGTACGAGCAGTACTTC.

This clonotype occurred a few times. The V call is TRBV9, the J call TRBJ2-7, with D maybe TRBD1 (6 bases). In germline, CDR1 is SGDLS, CDR2 YYNGEE. The V gene lost 4 bases and the J gene lost 2 bases, with 16 bases spanning the gap. This CDR3 spans 15 amino acids. CDR3 DNA sequence: TGTGCCAGCAGCCCCACTCGGGCAGGGGCCTACGAGCAGTACTTC. This codes for CASSPTRAGAYEQYF.

As for this clonotype: The junction does not match germline at one end; this may be a read error. The rearrangement joins TRBV5-5 to TRBJ2-5; D call uncertain. Germline loops: CDR1 SGHKS, CDR2 YYEKEE (reference sequence). The CDR3 spans 15 residues. CDR3 sequence (DNA): TGTGCCAGCAGCTTGGGACGACGGTACCAAGAGACCAAGTACTTC. It yields the protein CASSLGRRYQETKYF.

This clonotype was counted ten times or more. The V gene is TRBV12-3 or TRBV12-4, the J gene TRBJ2-1; D gene ambiguous. The CDR3 is made up of 13 amino acids. Trimming pared 7 bases from V and 12 bases from J, leaving 19 bases between. CDR3 in DNA: TGTGCCAGCATGCGGTTGGGCGAAAGTCCGCAGTTCTTC. Amino acids: CASMRLGESPQFF.

This clonotype has a handful of counts. V usage is TRBV28 and J usage is TRBJ1-5; D may be TRBD1 (6 bases). The CDR3 has 15 residues. Trimming took 5 bases from V and 2 from J, leaving 13 bases between them. Germline V CDR1 and CDR2: MDHEN, SYDVKM. CDR3 sequence (DNA): TGTGCCAGCAGTCCGACAGGTGGAGGCAATCAGCCCCAGCATTTT. Protein product: CASSPTGGGNQPQHF.

The chain joins TRBV24-1 to TRBJ2-2; D is unresolved. The length of the CDR3 is 13 residues. Trimming shortened V by 3 bases and J by 3 bases, and 4 bases separated the two germline ends. Per germline, CDR1 KGHDR and CDR2 SFDVKD. In DNA, the CDR3 is TGTGCCACCAGTGATGGGTACACCGGGGAGCTGTTTTTT. Its translation: CATSDGYTGELFF.